This TCR beta chain was identified in a study of technical replicates of blood from several donors. This table comes from immunoSEQ multiplex PCR, and its TCRdb copy is limited to in-frame clones, with some not included. Of roughly 66,000 clones listed, around 88% are singletons. Germline loops: CDR1 SGHNT, CDR2 YYREEE (reference sequence). The CDR3 covers 16 residues. V lost 0 bases, J lost 6 bases, and 9 bases stayed unmatched. This chain links TRBV5-4 with TRBJ2-7; 10 nucleotides agree with TRBD2. Specimen: PBMCs. This receptor was identified in a human donor in good health. Some clones in this sample may be carry-over from other donors' samples. The CDR3 sequence is CASSLGLAGALGEQYF. The CDR3 DNA follows: TGTGCCAGCAGCTTGGGGCTAGCGGGGGCATTAGGCGAGCAGTACTTC.